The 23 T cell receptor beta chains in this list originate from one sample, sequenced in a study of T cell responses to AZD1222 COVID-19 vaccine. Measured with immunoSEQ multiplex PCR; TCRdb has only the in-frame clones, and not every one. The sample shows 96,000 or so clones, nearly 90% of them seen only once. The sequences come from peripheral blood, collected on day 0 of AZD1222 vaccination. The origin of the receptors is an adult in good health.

As DNA, the CDR3 is TGTGCCAGCAGCTTAAGTCGGGGAGCCACTGAAGCTTTCTTT. This gives the protein CASSLSRGATEAFF. The chain uses TRBV7-2 and TRBJ1-1; D not certain. The V end was cut by 2 bases, the J end by 4 bases, with 11 bases between. Germline CDR1 and CDR2: SGHTA and FQGNSA. The CDR3 sequence is 14 residues long.

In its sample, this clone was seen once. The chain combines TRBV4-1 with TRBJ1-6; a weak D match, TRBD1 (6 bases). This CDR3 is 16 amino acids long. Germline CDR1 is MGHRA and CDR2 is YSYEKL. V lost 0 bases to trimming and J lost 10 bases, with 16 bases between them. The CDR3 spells CASSQDGGRGRSPLHF. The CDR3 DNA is TGCGCCAGCAGCCAAGATGGGGGGAGGGGGAGATCACCCCTCCACTTT.

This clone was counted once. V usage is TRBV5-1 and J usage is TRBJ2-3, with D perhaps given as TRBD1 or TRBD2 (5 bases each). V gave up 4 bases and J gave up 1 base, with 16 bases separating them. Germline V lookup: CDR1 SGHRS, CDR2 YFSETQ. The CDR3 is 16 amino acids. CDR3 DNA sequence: TGCGCCAGCAGCCTCGGAAATGGGGGACGCACAGATACGCAGTATTTT. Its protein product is CASSLGNGGRTDTQYF.

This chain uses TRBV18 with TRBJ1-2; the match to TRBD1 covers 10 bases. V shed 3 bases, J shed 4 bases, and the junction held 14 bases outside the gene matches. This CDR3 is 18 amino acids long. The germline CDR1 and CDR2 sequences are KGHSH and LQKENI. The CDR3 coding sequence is TGTGCCAGCTCACCCCTTATCACGGACAGGGGGTCCCCCTATGGCTACACCTTC. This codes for CASSPLITDRGSPYGYTF. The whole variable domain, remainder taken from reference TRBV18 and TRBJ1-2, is NAGVMQNPRHLVRRRGQEARLRCSPMKGHSHVYWYRQLPEEGLKFMVYLQKENIIDESGMPKERFSAEFPKEGPSILRIQQVVRGDSAAYFCASSPLITDRGSPYGYTFGSGTRLTVV.

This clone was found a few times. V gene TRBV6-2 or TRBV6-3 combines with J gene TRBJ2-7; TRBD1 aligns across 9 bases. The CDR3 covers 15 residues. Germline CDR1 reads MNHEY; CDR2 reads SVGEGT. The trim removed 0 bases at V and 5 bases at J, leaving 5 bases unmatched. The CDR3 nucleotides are TGTGCCAGCAGTTACTCCGGGACAGGGCTCCACGAGCAGTACTTC. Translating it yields CASSYSGTGLHEQYF.

The CDR3 DNA sequence: TGTGCCAGCAGCTTAGGTGTCCTGGCGGCCGGGGAGCTGTTTTTT. As protein: CASSLGVLAAGELFF. The chain couples TRBV11-1 to TRBJ2-2; D is unresolved. From germline, CDR1 is SGHAT and CDR2 FQDESV (reference sequence). V was trimmed by 1 base and J by 6 bases, leaving 12 bases between them. This CDR3 is 15 amino acids long. Combining the CDR3 with reference TRBV11-1 and TRBJ2-2 gives the whole variable domain EAEVAQSPRYKITEKSQAVAFWCDPISGHATLYWYRQILGQGPELLVQFQDESVVDDSQLPKDRFSAERLKGVDSTLKIQPAELGDSAMYLCASSLGVLAAGELFFGEGSRLTVL.

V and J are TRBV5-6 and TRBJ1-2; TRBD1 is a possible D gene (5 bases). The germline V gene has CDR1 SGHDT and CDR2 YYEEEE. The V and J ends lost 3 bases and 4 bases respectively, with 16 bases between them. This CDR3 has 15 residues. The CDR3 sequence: CASSSPGPPRYGYTF. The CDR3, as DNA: TGTGCCAGCAGCTCACCGGGACCCCCCCGCTATGGCTACACCTTC.

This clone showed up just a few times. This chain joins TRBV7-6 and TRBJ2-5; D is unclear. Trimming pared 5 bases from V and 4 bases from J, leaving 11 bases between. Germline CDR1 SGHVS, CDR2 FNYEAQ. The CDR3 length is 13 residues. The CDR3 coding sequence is TGTGCCAGCAGCCACCACATGGGAGAGACCCAGTACTTC. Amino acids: CASSHHMGETQYF. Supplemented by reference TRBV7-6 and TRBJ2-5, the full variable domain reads GAGVSQSPRYKVTKRGQDVALRCDPISGHVSLYWYRQALGQGPEFLTYFNYEAQQDKSGLPNDRFSAERPEGSISTLTIQRTEQRDSAMYRCASSHHMGETQYFGPGTRLLVL.

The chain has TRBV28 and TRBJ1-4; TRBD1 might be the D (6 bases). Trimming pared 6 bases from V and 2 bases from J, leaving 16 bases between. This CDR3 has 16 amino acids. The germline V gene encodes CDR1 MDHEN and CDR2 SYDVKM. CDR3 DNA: TGTGCCAGCAGCTCTCAGTGGGGGGCCACTAATGAAAAACTGTTTTTT. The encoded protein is CASSSQWGATNEKLFF.

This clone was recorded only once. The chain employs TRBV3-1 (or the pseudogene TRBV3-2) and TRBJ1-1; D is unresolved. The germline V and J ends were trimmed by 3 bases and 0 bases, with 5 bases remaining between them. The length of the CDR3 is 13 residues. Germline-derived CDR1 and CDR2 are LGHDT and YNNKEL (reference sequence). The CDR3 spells CASSHGVNTEAFF. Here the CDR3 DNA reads TGTGCCAGCAGCCACGGGGTGAACACTGAAGCTTTCTTT.

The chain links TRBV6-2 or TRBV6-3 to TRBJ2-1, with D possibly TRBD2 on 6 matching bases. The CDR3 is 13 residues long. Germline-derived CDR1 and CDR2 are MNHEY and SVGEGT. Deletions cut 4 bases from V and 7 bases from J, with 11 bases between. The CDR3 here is CASSLEGMNEQFF. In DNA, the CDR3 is TGTGCCAGCAGTTTGGAGGGAATGAATGAGCAGTTCTTC.

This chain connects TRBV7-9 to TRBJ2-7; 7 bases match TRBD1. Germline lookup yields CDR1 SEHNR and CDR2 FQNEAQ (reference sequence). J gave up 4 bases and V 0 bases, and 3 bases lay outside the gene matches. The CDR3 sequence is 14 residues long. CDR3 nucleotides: TGTGCCAGCAGCTTAGCACACAGGGGATACGAGCAGTACTTC. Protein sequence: CASSLAHRGYEQYF. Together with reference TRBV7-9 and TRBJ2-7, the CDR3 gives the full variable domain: DTGVSQNPRHKITKRGQNVTFRCDPISEHNRLYWYRQTLGQGPEFLTYFQNEAQLEKSRLLSDRFSAERPKGSFSTLEIQRTEQGDSAMYLCASSLAHRGYEQYFGPGTRLTVT.

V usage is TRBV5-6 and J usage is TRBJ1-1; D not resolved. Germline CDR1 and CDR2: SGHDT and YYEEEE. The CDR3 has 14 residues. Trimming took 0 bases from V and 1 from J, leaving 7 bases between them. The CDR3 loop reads CASSLELGNTEAFF. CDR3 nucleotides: TGTGCCAGCAGCTTGGAGCTGGGGAACACTGAAGCTTTCTTT.

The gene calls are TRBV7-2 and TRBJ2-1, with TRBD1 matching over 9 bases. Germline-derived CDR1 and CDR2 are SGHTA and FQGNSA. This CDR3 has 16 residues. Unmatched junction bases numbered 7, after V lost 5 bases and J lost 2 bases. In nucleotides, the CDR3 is TGTGCCAGCAGCAAACAGGGGGCCCCAGCCTACAATGAGCAGTTCTTC. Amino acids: CASSKQGAPAYNEQFF.

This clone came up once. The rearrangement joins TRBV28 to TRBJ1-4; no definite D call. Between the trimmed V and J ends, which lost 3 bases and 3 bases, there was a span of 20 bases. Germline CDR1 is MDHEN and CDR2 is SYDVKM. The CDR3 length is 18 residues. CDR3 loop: CASSFLSGGGIANEKLFF. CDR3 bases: TGTGCCAGCAGTTTTTTGTCGGGCGGCGGCATCGCTAATGAAAAACTGTTTTTT.

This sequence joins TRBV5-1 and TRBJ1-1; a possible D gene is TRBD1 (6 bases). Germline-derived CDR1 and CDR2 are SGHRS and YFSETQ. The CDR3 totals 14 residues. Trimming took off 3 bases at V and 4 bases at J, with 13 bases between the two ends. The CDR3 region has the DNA TGCGCCAGCAGCTGGGAGGGGGGCGGCACTGAAGCTTTCTTT. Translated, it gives CASSWEGGGTEAFF. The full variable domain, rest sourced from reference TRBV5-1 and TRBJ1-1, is KAGVTQTPRYLIKTRGQQVTLSCSPISGHRSVSWYQQTPGQGLQFLFEYFSETQRNKGNFPGRFSGRQFSNSRSEMNVSTLELGDSALYLCASSWEGGGTEAFFGQGTRLTVV.

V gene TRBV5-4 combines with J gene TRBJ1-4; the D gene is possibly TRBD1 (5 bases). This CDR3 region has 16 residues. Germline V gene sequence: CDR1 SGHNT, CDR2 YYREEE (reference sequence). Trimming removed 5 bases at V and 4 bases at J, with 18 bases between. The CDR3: CASRGGGGPNNEKLFF. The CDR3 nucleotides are TGTGCCAGCAGGGGGGGAGGCGGCCCAAATAATGAAAAACTGTTTTTT.

The CDR3 nucleotides are TGTGCCAGCAGCTTGTTGGGGGCCACTGAAGCTTTCTTT. This encodes CASSLLGATEAFF. J is TRBJ1-1 and V is TRBV11-3; possible D gene TRBD1, 6 bases. Trimming cost V 3 bases and J 4 bases, with 9 bases left between them. The CDR3 length is 13 residues. Germline V gene lookup returns CDR1 SGHNT and CDR2 YENEEA.

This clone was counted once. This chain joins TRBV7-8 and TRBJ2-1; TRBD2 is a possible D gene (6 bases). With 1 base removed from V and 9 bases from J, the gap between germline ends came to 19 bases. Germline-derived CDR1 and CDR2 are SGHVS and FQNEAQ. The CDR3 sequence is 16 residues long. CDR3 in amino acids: CASSLGPRGTRSEQFF. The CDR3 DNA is TGTGCCAGCAGCTTAGGTCCGCGGGGAACCCGATCTGAGCAGTTCTTC.

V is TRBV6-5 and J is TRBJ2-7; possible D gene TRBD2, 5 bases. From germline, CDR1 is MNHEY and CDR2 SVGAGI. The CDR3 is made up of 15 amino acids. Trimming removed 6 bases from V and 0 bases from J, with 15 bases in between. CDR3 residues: CASRTRVYGSYEQYF. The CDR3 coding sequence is TGTGCCAGCAGAACTAGGGTTTACGGCTCCTACGAGCAGTACTTC.

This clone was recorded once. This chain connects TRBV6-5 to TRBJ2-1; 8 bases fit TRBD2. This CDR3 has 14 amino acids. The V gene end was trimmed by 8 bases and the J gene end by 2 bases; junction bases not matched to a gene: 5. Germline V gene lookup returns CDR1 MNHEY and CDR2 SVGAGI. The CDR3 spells CASLLAAPYNEQFF. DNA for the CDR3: TGTGCCAGCCTACTAGCGGCACCCTACAATGAGCAGTTCTTC.

The chain's CDR3 is CASSESGVGGNTIYF. Here the CDR3 DNA reads TGTGCCAGCAGTGAATCGGGCGTCGGAGGAAACACCATATATTTT. The chain joins TRBV2 to TRBJ1-3; D not certain. CDR3 size: 15 residues. The V end was cut by 2 bases, the J end by 4 bases, with 12 bases between. Germline CDR1 is SNHLY and CDR2 is FYNNEI.

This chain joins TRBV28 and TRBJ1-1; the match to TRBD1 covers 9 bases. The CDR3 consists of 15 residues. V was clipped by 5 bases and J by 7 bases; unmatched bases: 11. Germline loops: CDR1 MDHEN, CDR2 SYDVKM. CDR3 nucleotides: TGTGCCAGCAGTGCCCCGACAGGGGGGAAAGGTGAAGCTTTCTTT. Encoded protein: CASSAPTGGKGEAFF.